The clone carrying this T cell receptor beta chain was found once. At one end, the junction sequence differs from germline, possibly due to a read error. In the original analysis: Reference gene primer amplification in the assay estimated nucleated cell counts. Clones were read by immunoSEQ multiplex PCR, and TCRdb kept only the in-frame ones, dropping some. Clone size and the V and J calls come from that table; the DNA yielded D and trimming. The repertoire has some 190,000 clones, under 90% of them found once; the top ten carry around 20%. This sample was included in a study of blood T cell repertoires in COVID-19. Material for sequencing was peripheral blood. The sequence was obtained from a human donor in a cohort sampled during active COVID-19.

The CDR3 nucleotides are TGTGCTAGCAGCTTAGGGGGGGCTACTAGCGGTAACAATGAGCAGTTCTTC. This encodes CASSLGGATSGNNEQFF. The genes are TRBV7-7 and TRBJ2-1; 8 bases agree with TRBD2. This CDR3 spans 17 amino acids. CDR1 is SSHAT and CDR2 is FNYEAQ in the germline V gene (reference sequence).